This entry describes one TCR beta chain. Its antigen is unidentified. The record originates from a study of post-analysis software for immune sequencing data. In the study overall: Multiple sclerosis in the patients followed relapsing-remitting, secondary progressive and progressive-relapsing courses.

Study results and limitations: Controls' normalized Chao1 diversity significantly exceeded that of multiple sclerosis patients. Controls had lower frequencies than patients of 4 or 5 TRBV segments, which included TRBV5-6, TRBV5-1 and TRBV20-1. Batch-matched samples strongly co-clustered by F measure.

Unique molecular identifiers had been added to the TCR beta cDNA libraries. From around 0.96 to 9.9 million T cells, roughly 0.5 million cDNA molecules were obtained. TCRdb re-analysed the PCR reads in MiXCR, keeping a single row per CDR3 protein. Of more than 450,000 distinct CDR3 sequences listed, about 44% are singletons. Trimming left V 4 bases short and J 8 bases short, with 14 bases between. The CDR3 runs 14 residues. Germline CDR1 and CDR2: MGHRA and YSYEKL. The rearrangement joins TRBV4-1 to TRBJ1-4, with a tentative D call TRBD1 (5 bases). This TCR was recovered from a girl between 5 and 17 years old with multiple sclerosis. Sequenced: blood. The DNA for the CDR3 is TGCGCCAGCAGCCCCCTTCGTGGGGGGGAAAAACTGTTTTTT. This sequence encodes CASSPLRGGEKLFF.